Reported below is one T cell receptor (beta chain). TCRdb's copy holds only in-frame clones and misses some; the assay was immunoSEQ multiplex PCR. The sample yields approximately 160,000 clones, about 91% seen once. The data belong to a study of T cell responses to AZD1222 COVID-19 vaccine. Germline V gene sequence: CDR1 LGHNA, CDR2 YNFKEQ. The V gene lost 1 base and the J gene lost 5 bases, with 10 bases spanning the gap. The CDR3 spans 14 residues. This chain joins TRBV4-2 and TRBJ2-3, with D possibly being TRBD1 (5 bases). The clonotype comes from an adult in good health. The sequenced sample was peripheral blood, obtained on day 0 of AZD1222 vaccination. CDR3 sequence (DNA): TGTGCCAGCAGCCAAGGGTGGGGCGGAGATACGCAGTATTTT. Protein sequence: CASSQGWGGDTQYF.